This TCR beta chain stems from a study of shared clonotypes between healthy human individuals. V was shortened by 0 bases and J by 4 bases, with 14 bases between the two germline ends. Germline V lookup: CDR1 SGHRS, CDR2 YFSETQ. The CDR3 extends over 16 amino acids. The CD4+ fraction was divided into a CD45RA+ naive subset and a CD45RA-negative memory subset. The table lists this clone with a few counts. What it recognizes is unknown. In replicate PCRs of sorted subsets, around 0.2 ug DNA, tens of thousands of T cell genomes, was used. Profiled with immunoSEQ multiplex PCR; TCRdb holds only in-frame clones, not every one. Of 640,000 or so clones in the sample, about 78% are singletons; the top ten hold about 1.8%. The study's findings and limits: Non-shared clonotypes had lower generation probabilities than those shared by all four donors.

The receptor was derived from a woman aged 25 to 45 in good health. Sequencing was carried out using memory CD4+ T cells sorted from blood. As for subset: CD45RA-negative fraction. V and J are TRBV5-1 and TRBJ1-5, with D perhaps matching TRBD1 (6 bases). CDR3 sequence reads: CASSLGGRGPNQPQHF. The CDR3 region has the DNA TGCGCCAGCAGCTTGGGGGGCAGGGGCCCGAATCAGCCCCAGCATTTT.